This record covers a single T cell receptor beta chain. Its target is not known. This entry belongs to a study of OX40 agonist ivuxolimab in advanced cancers. Study overall: Ivuxolimab is an agonistic anti-OX40 (CD134) antibody, and patients were treated with it. Study results and limitations: No antigen was identified for the clonally expanded peripheral T cells. At 0.1 to 3.0 mg/kg and by week 6, CD4+ and CD8+ T cells in the blood had expanded clonally.

The repertoire was sequenced with immunoSEQ multiplex PCR; TCRdb's copy has only in-frame clones and lacks some. In the table there are tens of thousands of clones, just over 85% of which are singletons. Germline CDR1 SGHAT, CDR2 FQNNGV. Trimming took 3 bases from V and 7 from J; bases not matched to a gene: 6. This CDR3 spans 15 amino acids. The origin of this receptor is an adult with an advanced solid tumor such as melanoma, head and neck, liver or kidney cancer. The input for sequencing was CD4+ or CD8+ T cells sorted from blood, taken in a trial of the OX40 agonist ivuxolimab. V and J are TRBV11-2 and TRBJ2-2; 9 bases are a match to TRBD1. CDR3 amino acids: CASSLWTGVGGELFF. CDR3 nucleotide sequence: TGTGCCAGCAGCTTGTGGACAGGGGTTGGCGGGGAGCTGTTTTTT. Filled out from reference TRBV11-2 and TRBJ2-2, the complete variable domain reads EAGVAQSPRYKIIEKRQSVAFWCNPISGHATLYWYQQILGQGPKLLIQFQNNGVVDDSQLPKDRFSAERLKGVDSTLKIQPAKLEDSAVYLCASSLWTGVGGELFFGEGSRLTVL.